A single sample gave rise to the 9 T cell receptor beta chains below, sequenced in a study of T cells expressing NK-cell markers. TCRdb re-called the 5' RACE reads and catalogs CDR3 proteins one per entry, DNA excluded. Its table records under 500,000 distinct CDR3 sequences. Specimen: blood T cells: a sorted CD56 or NKG2C T cell subset, CD4+ or CD8+ T cells, or bulk PBMC T cells (not recorded which). The receptors were gathered from a woman aged 18 to 75 in good health.

The rearrangement uses TRBV6-6 and TRBJ1-2. The CDR3 extends over 11 amino acids. CDR1 and CDR2 (germline): MNHNY, SVGAGI (reference sequence). The CDR3 here is CASSERTGYTF.

The CDR3 reads CSVPAGTLINNEQFF. The chain uses TRBV20-1 and TRBJ2-1; no DNA is available, so the TRBD1 call from TCRdb remains unchecked. The CDR3 spans 15 residues. Per the germline V gene, CDR1 is DFQATT and CDR2 is SNEGSKA (reference sequence).

The V and J genes are TRBV19 and TRBJ2-2; TCRdb designates TRBD2, a call that cannot be tested without DNA. There are 14 residues in the CDR3. The germline V gene has CDR1 LNHDA and CDR2 SQIVND (reference sequence). This CDR3 reads CASRARVDTGELFF.

The gene calls are TRBV20-1 and TRBJ2-7; checking the TCRdb D call of TRBD2 is not possible without DNA. Per the germline V gene, CDR1 is DFQATT and CDR2 is SNEGSKA (reference sequence). The CDR3 loop spans 13 amino acids. CDR3 sequence reads: CSVGTSEFNEQYF.

This rearrangement joins TRBV7-3 to TRBJ1-6; the D call of TRBD1 rests on TCRdb alone, since no DNA is present to check it. This CDR3 is built from 15 residues. CDR1 and CDR2 from the germline V gene are SGHTA and FQGTGA. CDR3 in amino acids: CASSSLQAYNSPLHF.

The rearrangement uses TRBV15 and TRBJ1-1. CDR1 and CDR2 (germline): LNHNV, YYDKDF (reference sequence). This CDR3 has 14 residues. This chain's CDR3 is CATSREPMNTEAFF.

CDR3 in amino acids: CASSLGGTSGISYNEQFF. The V gene is TRBV28, the J gene TRBJ2-1; TCRdb reports TRBD2, a call that lacks DNA to check it against. The CDR3 is 18 residues long. Germline assignment: CDR1 MDHEN and CDR2 SYDVKM. The full variable domain, its missing parts supplied by reference TRBV28 and TRBJ2-1, is DVKVTQSSRYLVKRTGEKVFLECVQDMDHENMFWYRQDPGLGLRLIYFSYDVKMKEKGDIPEGYSVSREKKERFSLILESASTNQTSMYLCASSLGGTSGISYNEQFFGPGTRLTVL.

The chain links TRBV25-1 to TRBJ1-1. The CDR3 is 13 residues long. From germline, CDR1 is MGHDK and CDR2 SYGVNS. This CDR3 reads CASSGRYNTEAFF.

This chain connects TRBV20-1 to TRBJ2-5. This CDR3 is 11 amino acids long. Germline V gene lookup returns CDR1 DFQATT and CDR2 SNEGSKA (reference sequence). This CDR3 is CSGQAQETQYF.